This T cell receptor (beta chain) was captured in a study of blood T cell repertoires in COVID-19. Across the study: Collection of acute and convalescent COVID-19 samples took place in the United States, Italy and Spain. PBMCs, B-cell-depleted T cells, or T cells were the source of the cDNA or gDNA that made up the material.

To note about this clone: The identical CDR3 is also encoded by other nucleotide sequences in the sample.

The CDR3 consists of 11 residues. The germline V gene encodes CDR1 LNHNV and CDR2 YYDKDF (reference sequence). The V and J ends lost 5 bases and 2 bases respectively, with 3 bases between them. Per the study methods: Estimation of nucleated cell counts was performed using reference gene primer amplification. Generated by immunoSEQ multiplex PCR, the TCRdb table keeps only in-frame clones and is missing some. V, J and clone size were drawn from that table, and D and trimming were deduced from the DNA. The sample records 150,000 to 200,000 clones, around 90% being singletons. This TCR was recovered from a middle-aged man with active or convalescent COVID-19. Sequencing used peripheral blood. V and J are TRBV15 and TRBJ2-5; D is unresolved. The CDR3 protein is CATSLQETQYF. CDR3 nucleotides: TGTGCCACCAGCTTACAAGAGACCCAGTACTTC.